A single sample gave rise to the 18 T cell receptor beta chains below, sequenced in a study of blood T cell repertoires in COVID-19. The protocol was immunoSEQ multiplex PCR, while the TCRdb copy is restricted to in-frame clones and leaves out a portion. Here the sample spans around 180,000 clones, about four fifths being singletons. The specimen was peripheral blood. The receptor source for this set is a man between 65 and 85 years old with active or convalescent COVID-19.

The rearrangement uses TRBV10-1 and TRBJ2-5; 11 bases are a match to TRBD2. The V segment lost 6 bases and the J segment 5 bases; nucleotides outside the gene matches: 5. Germline CDR1 is WNHNN and CDR2 is SYGVQD (reference sequence). The length of the CDR3 is 14 residues. The CDR3 nucleotides read TGCGCCAGCAGCGCCGGGACTAGCGGCGAGACCCAGTACTTC. Protein product: CASSAGTSGETQYF.

The chain links TRBV5-1 to TRBJ2-3; 9 nucleotides agree with TRBD2. V gave up 3 bases and J gave up 2 bases; unmatched junction bases: 4. CDR3 length: 15 amino acids. Germline-derived CDR1 and CDR2 are SGHRS and YFSETQ. CDR3 sequence (DNA): TGCGCCAGCAGCTCAAGCGGGGGGAACACAGATACGCAGTATTTT. Encoded protein: CASSSSGGNTDTQYF.

V and J are TRBV4-1 and TRBJ2-3; the match to TRBD2 covers 12 bases. J gave up 4 bases and V 3 bases, and 8 bases lay outside the gene matches. The CDR3 covers 17 residues. CDR1 MGHRA and CDR2 YSYEKL come from the germline V gene. The CDR3 protein is CASSHHLSSGGADTQYF. CDR3 sequence (DNA): TGCGCCAGCAGCCATCATCTCTCTAGCGGGGGGGCAGATACGCAGTATTTT.

The chain recombines TRBV9 with TRBJ2-3; 8 bases agree with TRBD2. Germline trimming cut 3 bases from V and 11 bases from J; bases unmatched to any gene: 8. CDR3 length equals 13 residues. The germline V gene encodes CDR1 SGDLS and CDR2 YYNGEE. The CDR3 bases are TGTGCCAGCAGCGGCGATAGCGGGGCCGGGCAGTATTTT. This sequence encodes CASSGDSGAGQYF. The whole variable domain, remainder taken from reference TRBV9 and TRBJ2-3, is DSGVTQTPKHLITATGQRVTLRCSPRSGDLSVYWYQQSLDQGLQFLIQYYNGEERAKGNILERFSAQQFPDLHSELNLSSLELGDSALYFCASSGDSGAGQYFGPGTRLTVL.

CDR3 DNA sequence: TGTGCCAGCAGTAAAGTGACAGGCTTGAACACCGGGGAGCTGTTTTTT. Translated: CASSKVTGLNTGELFF. The chain uses TRBV9 and TRBJ2-2, with D possibly being TRBD1 (6 bases). The CDR3 sequence is 16 residues long. V lost 5 bases and J lost 1, with 15 bases in between. Germline CDR1 and CDR2: SGDLS and YYNGEE.

The DNA of the CDR3 is TGTGCCAGCAGCCTAGGGGGGGAGACTGAAGCTTTCTTT. This sequence encodes CASSLGGETEAFF. The chain combines TRBV3-1 (or the pseudogene TRBV3-2) with TRBJ1-1; tentatively, D is TRBD1 (6 bases). Deletions cut 4 bases from V and 5 bases from J, with 11 bases between. CDR3 length equals 13 residues. Per germline, CDR1 LGHDT and CDR2 YNNKEL (reference sequence).

The gene calls are TRBV7-2 and TRBJ2-1; TRBD1 matches at 7 bases. V was clipped by 1 base and J by 7 bases; unmatched bases: 4. Looked up from germline, CDR1 is SGHTA and CDR2 is FQGNSA. The CDR3 spans 14 residues. CDR3 coding DNA: TGTGCCAGCAGCTTAGGCCTACAGGGGAATGAGCAGTTCTTC. Its protein is CASSLGLQGNEQFF.

This sequence joins TRBV4-1 and TRBJ2-2, with D tentatively TRBD1 (6 bases). V shed 2 bases and J shed 0 bases, with 13 bases lying between them. Germline CDR1 is MGHRA and CDR2 is YSYEKL. The CDR3 is 17 amino acids. CDR3 protein: CASSQKYRVPNTGELFF. DNA of the CDR3: TGCGCCAGCAGCCAAAAATACAGGGTTCCGAACACCGGGGAGCTGTTTTTT.

The J gene is TRBJ2-1, the V gene TRBV11-2; 7 positions agree with TRBD1. The germline CDR1 and CDR2 sequences are SGHAT and FQNNGV. The trim removed 4 bases at V and 4 bases at J, leaving 7 bases unmatched. This CDR3 comprises 15 residues. The CDR3, as DNA: TGTGCCAGCAGCTCAGAACCGGACAGGTACAATGAGCAGTTCTTC. This gives the protein CASSSEPDRYNEQFF.

V gene TRBV7-9 combines with J gene TRBJ2-7, with a weak D call TRBD1 (6 bases). The length of the CDR3 is 12 residues. V dropped 3 bases and J dropped 7 bases, with 10 bases sitting between them. Germline-derived CDR1 and CDR2 are SEHNR and FQNEAQ (reference sequence). CDR3 residues: CASSFSQGEQYF. In DNA form, the CDR3 reads TGTGCCAGCAGCTTTAGCCAGGGGGAGCAGTACTTC.

The CDR3 region has the DNA TGTGCCAGCAGCTTAGGAGGGATCGACACCGGGGAGCTGTTTTTT. It encodes CASSLGGIDTGELFF. This chain links TRBV11-2 with TRBJ2-2; tentative D call: TRBD2 (5 bases). The ends were cut back, 1 base at V and 3 bases at J, with 9 bases in the middle. The CDR3 consists of 15 residues. Looked up from germline, CDR1 is SGHAT and CDR2 is FQNNGV.

V and J are TRBV10-2 and TRBJ2-3, with D perhaps matching TRBD2 (6 bases). Trimming took off 6 bases at V and 0 bases at J, with 16 bases between the two ends. The CDR3 length is 16 residues. Germline V gene lookup returns CDR1 WSHSY and CDR2 SAAADI. In DNA, the CDR3 is TGCGCCAGCAGGCGGGGCTTACTATCTAGCACAGATACGCAGTATTTT. Amino acids: CASRRGLLSSTDTQYF.

The rearrangement links TRBV18 to TRBJ2-1; TRBD2 agrees at 8 bases. The V and J ends lost 4 bases and 5 bases, in that order; junction bases with no gene match: 10. CDR3 length equals 16 residues. CDR1 and CDR2 from the germline V gene are KGHSH and LQKENI. The CDR3, as DNA: TGTGCCAGCTCACTCTTCACGGTAGCGGGACACAATGAGCAGTTCTTC. It yields the protein CASSLFTVAGHNEQFF. Using reference TRBV18 and TRBJ2-1 for the parts outside the CDR3, the full variable domain is NAGVMQNPRHLVRRRGQEARLRCSPMKGHSHVYWYRQLPEEGLKFMVYLQKENIIDESGMPKERFSAEFPKEGPSILRIQQVVRGDSAAYFCASSLFTVAGHNEQFFGPGTRLTVL.

V gene TRBV27 combines with J gene TRBJ2-3, with no clear D. Trimming removed 0 bases from V and 0 bases from J, with 7 bases in between. This CDR3 contains 15 residues. CDR1 and CDR2 from the germline V gene are MNHEY and SMNVEV (reference sequence). CDR3 in amino acids: CASSLSHPSTDTQYF. CDR3 nucleotide sequence: TGTGCCAGCAGTTTATCACACCCTAGCACAGATACGCAGTATTTT.

The chain couples TRBV14 to TRBJ2-3; D gene uncertain. This CDR3 has 14 residues. V lost 4 bases, J lost 1 base, and 9 bases lay in between. The germline V gene has CDR1 SGHDN and CDR2 FVKESK. The CDR3 sequence is CASSPRVGTDTQYF. The CDR3 DNA follows: TGTGCCAGCAGCCCTCGCGTTGGCACAGATACGCAGTATTTT.

On this clone: Other DNA sequences from this sample encode an identical CDR3 as well. The chain combines TRBV5-1 with TRBJ2-1; TRBD2 matches 12 bases. CDR3 length equals 15 residues. The J segment lost 4 bases and the V segment lost 3 bases, leaving 2 bases of the junction unmatched. Germline loops: CDR1 SGHRS, CDR2 YFSETQ. The CDR3 spells CASSSSGGDYNEQFF. DNA for the CDR3: TGCGCCAGCAGCTCTAGCGGGGGGGATTACAATGAGCAGTTCTTC.

The chain joins TRBV5-1 to TRBJ1-2; 8 bases align to TRBD1. The germline V gene encodes CDR1 SGHRS and CDR2 YFSETQ. Unmatched junction bases numbered 11, after V lost 3 bases and J lost 7 bases. The CDR3 extends over 15 amino acids. In DNA form, the CDR3 reads TGCGCCAGCAGCTCTGGACAGACAGGGGTCCGTGGCTACACCTTC. Protein product: CASSSGQTGVRGYTF. The whole variable domain, filled in from reference TRBV5-1 and TRBJ1-2, reads KAGVTQTPRYLIKTRGQQVTLSCSPISGHRSVSWYQQTPGQGLQFLFEYFSETQRNKGNFPGRFSGRQFSNSRSEMNVSTLELGDSALYLCASSSGQTGVRGYTFGSGTRLTVV.

The chain combines TRBV24-1 with TRBJ2-5; tentative D call: TRBD2 (5 bases). The V gene lost 3 bases and the J gene lost 7 bases, with 8 bases spanning the gap. CDR3 length: 12 residues. Per germline, CDR1 KGHDR and CDR2 SFDVKD. CDR3 coding DNA: TGTGCCACCAGTGATCCCCGGGGGACCCAGTACTTC. Amino acid sequence: CATSDPRGTQYF.